This section outlines one T cell receptor beta chain sequence together with its context. Its cognate antigen is unknown. Compared with germline, one end of the junction differs, possibly owing to a read error. This sample is drawn from a study of cytomegalovirus exposure and HLA in healthy donors. Study-level points and caveats: V- and J-gene trimming of TCR beta was linked (in a later analysis) to a missense DCLRE1C variant.

Donors consisted of healthy bone marrow donors. PCR was performed using 60 Vbeta and 13 Jbeta primers. The method was immunoSEQ multiplex PCR; TCRdb's version includes in-frame clones alone and lacks a portion of them. Of roughly 120,000 clones listed, over 60% are singletons. This TCR derives from a woman aged 60 to 75 in good health and CMV-seropositive. The source material was PBMCs.

CDR3 coding DNA: TGTTCCAGCAGCTTAATTGGCGGGAATGAGCAGTTCTTC. This gives the protein CSSSLIGGNEQFF. V and J are TRBV7-3 and TRBJ2-1; maybe TRBD2 (5 bases). Per the germline V gene, CDR1 is SGHTA and CDR2 is FQGTGA. The CDR3 consists of 13 residues.